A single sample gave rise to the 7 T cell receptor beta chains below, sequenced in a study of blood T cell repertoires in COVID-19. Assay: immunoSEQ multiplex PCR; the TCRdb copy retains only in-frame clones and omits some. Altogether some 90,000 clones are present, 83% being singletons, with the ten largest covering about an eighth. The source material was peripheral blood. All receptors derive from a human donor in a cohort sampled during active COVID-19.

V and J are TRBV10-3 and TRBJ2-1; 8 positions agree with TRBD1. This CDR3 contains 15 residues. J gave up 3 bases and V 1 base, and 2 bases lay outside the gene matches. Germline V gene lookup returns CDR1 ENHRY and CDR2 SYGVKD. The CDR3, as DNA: TGTGCCATCAGTGAGTTAGGACAGGGCTACAATGAGCAGTTCTTC. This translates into CAISELGQGYNEQFF.

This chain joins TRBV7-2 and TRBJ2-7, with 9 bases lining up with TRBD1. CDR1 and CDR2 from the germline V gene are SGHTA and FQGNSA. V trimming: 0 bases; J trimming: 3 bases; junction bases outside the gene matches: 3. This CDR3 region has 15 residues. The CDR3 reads CASSLALGQGYEQYF. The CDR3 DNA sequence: TGTGCCAGCAGCTTAGCGCTGGGACAGGGCTACGAGCAGTACTTC.

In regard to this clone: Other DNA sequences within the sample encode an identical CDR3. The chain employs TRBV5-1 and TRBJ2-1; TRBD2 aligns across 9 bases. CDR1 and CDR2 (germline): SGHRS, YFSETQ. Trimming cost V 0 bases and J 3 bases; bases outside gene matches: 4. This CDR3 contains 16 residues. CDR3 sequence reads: CASSLASSGVYNEQFF. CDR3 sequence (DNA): TGCGCCAGCAGCTTGGCCTCTAGCGGGGTCTACAATGAGCAGTTCTTC. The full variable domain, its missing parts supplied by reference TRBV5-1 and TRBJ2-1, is KAGVTQTPRYLIKTRGQQVTLSCSPISGHRSVSWYQQTPGQGLQFLFEYFSETQRNKGNFPGRFSGRQFSNSRSEMNVSTLELGDSALYLCASSLASSGVYNEQFFGPGTRLTVL.

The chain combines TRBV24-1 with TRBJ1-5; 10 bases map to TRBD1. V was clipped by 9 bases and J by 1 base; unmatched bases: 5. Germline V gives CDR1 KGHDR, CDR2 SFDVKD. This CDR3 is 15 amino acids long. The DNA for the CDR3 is TGTGCCACCGGGGACAGGGGAAGAAGCAATCAGCCCCAGCATTTT. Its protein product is CATGDRGRSNQPQHF.

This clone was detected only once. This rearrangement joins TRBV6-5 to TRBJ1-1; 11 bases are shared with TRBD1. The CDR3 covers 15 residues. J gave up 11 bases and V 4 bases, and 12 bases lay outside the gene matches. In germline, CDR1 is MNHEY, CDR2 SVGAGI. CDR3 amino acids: CASSSRDRGSLSAFF. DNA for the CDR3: TGTGCCAGCAGTTCCCGGGACAGGGGGTCATTAAGTGCTTTCTTT.

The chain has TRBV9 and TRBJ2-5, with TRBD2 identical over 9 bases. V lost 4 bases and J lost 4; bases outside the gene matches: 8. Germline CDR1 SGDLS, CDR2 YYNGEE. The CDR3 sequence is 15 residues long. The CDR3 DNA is TGTGCCAGCAGCTCGAGGGGACTAGCCGTAGAGACCCAGTACTTC. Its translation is CASSSRGLAVETQYF.

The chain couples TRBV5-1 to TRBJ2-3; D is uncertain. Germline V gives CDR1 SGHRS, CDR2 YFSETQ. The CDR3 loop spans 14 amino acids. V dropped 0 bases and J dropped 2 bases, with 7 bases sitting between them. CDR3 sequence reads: CASSLGGITDTQYF. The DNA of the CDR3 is TGCGCCAGCAGCTTGGGCGGAATCACAGATACGCAGTATTTT.